This T cell receptor (beta chain) was documented in a study of T cells in localized non-small cell lung cancer. Study results and caveats: Sequencing was limited to one tumor region, leaving the possibility of heterogeneity open. Tumor trailed uninvolved adjacent lung in T cell clonality, which peaked there. In the blood, greater T cell density corresponded to longer overall survival. Among the top 100 tumor clones, a median 57 appeared in adjacent lung.

Profiled with immunoSEQ multiplex PCR; TCRdb holds only in-frame clones, not every one. Of under 2,000 clones listed, 35% to 50% are singletons. This clone ranks as medium-sized. The antigen remains unidentified. The V and J ends lost 3 bases and 0 bases respectively, with 11 bases between them. The CDR3 contains 15 residues. Germline loops: CDR1 SGHNT, CDR2 YENEEA. The sequencing here drew on lung tumor tissue, taken before any cancer treatment. V and J are TRBV11-3 and TRBJ1-1; D might be TRBD1 (5 bases). This clonotype originated in a woman aged 35-75 years with stage I lung adenocarcinoma. CDR3 residues: CASSFTGRVNTEAFF. The CDR3 nucleotides are TGTGCCAGCAGCTTTACGGGGCGGGTGAACACTGAAGCTTTCTTT.